The 31 T cell receptor beta chains in this list originate from one sample, sequenced in a study of shared clonotypes between healthy human individuals. Generated by immunoSEQ multiplex PCR, the TCRdb table keeps only in-frame clones and is missing some. Here the sample spans roughly 2.2 million clones, around 92% being singletons. Sequencing used naive CD4+ T cells from PBMCs. Subset denoted: CD45RA+ positively selected. The receptors were sampled from a man younger than 30 in good health. Some clones in this sample may be carry-over from other donors' samples.

Remarks on this clone: Other DNA sequences within the sample encode an identical CDR3. The V gene is TRBV15, the J gene TRBJ1-1, with D unresolved. The CDR3 runs to 13 residues. The V end lost 3 bases, the J end lost 5 bases, and 10 bases lay between the germline ends. Germline V lookup: CDR1 LNHNV, CDR2 YYDKDF (reference sequence). CDR3: CATSRGRGTEAFF. CDR3 nucleotides: TGTGCCACCAGCAGGGGGAGAGGAACTGAAGCTTTCTTT.

The rearrangement uses TRBV2 and TRBJ2-2; D is uncertain. The CDR3 is 14 amino acids. CDR1 SNHLY and CDR2 FYNNEI come from the germline V gene. Trimming stripped 4 bases from V and 0 bases from J, with 6 bases between. The CDR3 DNA is TGTGCCAGCAGTGCCAGATCGAACACCGGGGAGCTGTTTTTT. As protein: CASSARSNTGELFF.

The chain links TRBV5-1 to TRBJ2-2; D is possibly TRBD1 (6 bases). CDR1 and CDR2 (germline): SGHRS, YFSETQ. Trimming left V 3 bases short and J 7 bases short, with 13 bases between. CDR3 length: 14 residues. Here the CDR3 reads CASSSQGNGGELFF. CDR3 nucleotide sequence: TGCGCCAGCAGCTCACAGGGAAATGGCGGGGAGCTGTTTTTT.

The chain uses TRBV5-4 and TRBJ2-1; TRBD2 agrees at 8 bases. The junction had 3 bases not matched to a gene; V was cut back by 4 bases and J by 0 bases. The V gene's germline CDR1 is SGHNT and CDR2 YYREEE (reference sequence). This CDR3 has 15 amino acids. CDR3: CASSQSGSSYNEQFF. Written as DNA, the CDR3 is TGTGCCAGCAGCCAGAGCGGGAGCTCCTACAATGAGCAGTTCTTC.

This clone was seen a single time. The chain links TRBV6-1 to TRBJ1-3; a weak D match, TRBD1 (5 bases). This CDR3 has 16 amino acids. Germline CDR1 reads MNHNS; CDR2 reads SASEGT. With 3 bases removed from V and 3 bases from J, the gap between germline ends came to 15 bases. Here the CDR3 reads CASSEIGHPIGNTIYF. CDR3 nucleotides: TGTGCCAGCAGTGAGATCGGACACCCCATTGGAAACACCATATATTTT.

The chain carries TRBV5-4 and TRBJ2-1, with unresolved D. This CDR3 contains 16 residues. Per the germline V gene, CDR1 is SGHNT and CDR2 is YYREEE (reference sequence). The germline V and J ends were trimmed by 2 bases and 0 bases, with 12 bases remaining between them. In DNA, the CDR3 is TGTGCCAGCAGCTTCCCCCAGAGACCCTCCTACAATGAGCAGTTCTTC. Amino acids: CASSFPQRPSYNEQFF.

The V and J genes are TRBV10-3 and TRBJ1-5; possibly TRBD1 for D (5 bases). The CDR3 covers 15 residues. Germline V gene lookup returns CDR1 ENHRY and CDR2 SYGVKD. The V and J ends lost 5 bases and 6 bases respectively, with 17 bases between them. This CDR3 reads CAISSRVGSIQPQHF. The DNA of the CDR3 is TGTGCCATCAGTTCCAGGGTAGGGAGTATTCAGCCCCAGCATTTT.

The chain recombines TRBV7-2 with TRBJ1-2, with a possible D match to TRBD1 (5 bases). The CDR3 length is 14 residues. V shed 6 bases and J shed 2 bases, with 13 bases lying between them. Germline V gene sequence: CDR1 SGHTA, CDR2 FQGNSA. The CDR3 sequence: CASSPGGVNYGYTF. The CDR3 nucleotides read TGTGCCAGCAGTCCCGGGGGGGTGAACTATGGCTACACCTTC.

The chain is built from TRBV10-3 and TRBJ1-2; the match to TRBD1 covers 7 bases. The germline CDR1 and CDR2 sequences are ENHRY and SYGVKD. The CDR3 has 16 amino acids. V dropped 2 bases and J dropped 6; count of bases not matched to a gene: 12. CDR3 coding DNA: TGTGCCATCAGTGAGCCCACCTCCGACAGGGTAAATGGCTACACCTTC. It is translated as CAISEPTSDRVNGYTF.

The gene calls are TRBV4-1 and TRBJ2-1, with 7 bases matching TRBD2. The CDR3 is made up of 18 amino acids. After removal of 3 bases from V and 0 bases from J, the junction contained 11 bases not matched to a gene. Germline V lookup: CDR1 MGHRA, CDR2 YSYEKL. The CDR3 here is CASSHPALAASSYNEQFF. The CDR3 region has the DNA TGCGCCAGCAGCCATCCCGCCCTAGCGGCTAGCTCCTACAATGAGCAGTTCTTC.

The rearrangement joins TRBV18 to TRBJ2-1; D is possibly TRBD1 (5 bases). In germline, CDR1 is KGHSH, CDR2 LQKENI. V lost 2 bases to trimming and J lost 4 bases, with 12 bases between them. The CDR3 is 15 amino acids. CDR3 coding DNA: TGTGCCAGCTCACCAACTACCGCAGGGTACAATGAGCAGTTCTTC. It translates to CASSPTTAGYNEQFF.

The chain joins TRBV6-5 to TRBJ2-1; TRBD2 aligns across 10 bases. Germline V gene lookup returns CDR1 MNHEY and CDR2 SVGAGI. J lost 6 bases, V lost 2 bases, and 4 bases had no gene match. This CDR3 is built from 15 residues. The CDR3 sequence: CASSYGLAAVNEQFF. The DNA for the CDR3 is TGTGCCAGCAGTTACGGACTAGCGGCGGTCAATGAGCAGTTCTTC.

This clone has more than one count but fewer than ten. The rearrangement joins TRBV6-6 to TRBJ1-5; D is unresolved. The CDR3 extends over 13 amino acids. Trimming took 2 bases from V and 5 from J, leaving 7 bases between them. Per germline, CDR1 MNHNY and CDR2 SVGAGI (reference sequence). CDR3 in DNA: TGTGCCAGCAGTTACAGGGATGATCAGCCCCAGCATTTT. This encodes CASSYRDDQPQHF.

The J gene is TRBJ2-7, the V gene TRBV7-2; 7 bases are a match to TRBD1. The CDR3 runs to 14 residues. Looked up from germline, CDR1 is SGHTA and CDR2 is FQGNSA. The trim removed 4 bases at V and 2 bases at J, leaving 5 bases unmatched. As DNA, the CDR3 is TGTGCCAGCAGCTACCAACAGGGGCCCTACGAGCAGTACTTC. It translates to CASSYQQGPYEQYF.

This clone was seen a single time. In nucleotides, the CDR3 is TGTGCCACCAGCTTCTCCAGGGGGCTTAATGAAAAACTGTTTTTT. The encoded protein is CATSFSRGLNEKLFF. This sequence joins TRBV15 and TRBJ1-4; 8 positions agree with TRBD1. Per the germline V gene, CDR1 is LNHNV and CDR2 is YYDKDF (reference sequence). The CDR3 extends over 15 amino acids. Trimming removed 5 bases from V and 4 bases from J; junction bases left unmatched: 6.

This clone came up a few times. The V gene is TRBV7-9, the J gene TRBJ1-1, with a tentative D call TRBD1 (5 bases). Deletions cut 2 bases from V and 7 bases from J, with 11 bases between. Germline V lookup: CDR1 SEHNR, CDR2 FQNEAQ (reference sequence). The CDR3 runs 13 residues. CDR3 DNA: TGTGCCAGCAGCTTAACCGCAGGGAGTGAAGCTTTCTTT. Translating gives CASSLTAGSEAFF.

This clone was seen a handful of times. The same CDR3 arises from other DNA sequences in this sample as well. The chain recombines TRBV28 with TRBJ2-6; no reliable D call. Germline CDR1 is MDHEN and CDR2 is SYDVKM. This CDR3 contains 14 residues. The ends were cut back, 6 bases at V and 4 bases at J, with 10 bases in the middle. CDR3 nucleotides: TGTGCCAGCAGCGAGCCCTCCGGGGCCAACGTCCTGACTTTC. Amino acids: CASSEPSGANVLTF.

This chain connects TRBV5-6 to TRBJ2-2, with D tentatively TRBD1 (5 bases). The CDR3 sequence is 16 residues long. Germline lookup yields CDR1 SGHDT and CDR2 YYEEEE. Trimming took off 4 bases at V and 0 bases at J, with 13 bases between the two ends. The CDR3 DNA reads as TGTGCCAGCAGCAAATACAGGCAGCCGAACACCGGGGAGCTGTTTTTT. Translation: CASSKYRQPNTGELFF.

This chain uses TRBV4-2 with TRBJ2-2, with 10 nucleotides matching TRBD2. In germline, CDR1 is LGHNA, CDR2 YNFKEQ. There are 18 residues in the CDR3. Germline trimming cut 0 bases from V and 6 bases from J; bases unmatched to any gene: 10. CDR3 bases: TGTGCCAGCAGCCAAGATCCTAGCGGGAGTCCGGGGTCCGGGGAGCTGTTTTTT. Translation gives CASSQDPSGSPGSGELFF.

The chain recombines TRBV14 with TRBJ1-1, with 11 positions matching TRBD1. This CDR3 is built from 16 residues. The junction had 6 bases not matched to a gene; V was cut back by 5 bases and J by 1 base. Germline V gene data show CDR1 as SGHDN and CDR2 as FVKESK. The CDR3 DNA reads as TGTGCCAGCAGCGCGGACAGGGGGCAATGGAACACTGAAGCTTTCTTT. The encoded protein is CASSADRGQWNTEAFF.

A note on this clone: The same CDR3 is also encoded by other DNA sequences in this sample. The chain joins TRBV6-5 to TRBJ2-6; D is uncertain. This CDR3 region has 14 residues. Deletions cut 5 bases from V and 0 bases from J, with 5 bases between. In germline, CDR1 is MNHEY, CDR2 SVGAGI. The CDR3 sequence: CASSTSSGANVLTF. The CDR3 region has the DNA TGTGCCAGCAGTACCTCCTCTGGGGCCAACGTCCTGACTTTC.

The chain employs TRBV2 and TRBJ2-5, with 7 bases identical to TRBD2. The CDR3 runs 14 residues. Looked up from germline, CDR1 is SNHLY and CDR2 is FYNNEI. J was trimmed by 1 base and V by 10 bases; bases with no gene match: 9. The CDR3 sequence: CATNLGTIQETQYF. CDR3 DNA sequence: TGTGCCACCAACCTCGGGACTATCCAAGAGACCCAGTACTTC.

The chain joins TRBV28 to TRBJ2-2, with a tentative D call TRBD2 (6 bases). Trimming shortened V by 6 bases and J by 5 bases, and 19 bases separated the two germline ends. Germline V gene lookup returns CDR1 MDHEN and CDR2 SYDVKM. This CDR3 contains 16 residues. The CDR3 region is CASSQTRPGRTGELFF. The CDR3 DNA sequence: TGTGCCAGCAGCCAGACTCGGCCTGGGAGGACCGGGGAGCTGTTTTTT.

DNA of the CDR3: TGCGCCAGCAGTCAATCCCTCGCAGGGGAAGTCACTGAAGCTTTCTTT. It encodes CASSQSLAGEVTEAFF. The chain carries TRBV23-1 and TRBJ1-1; D may be TRBD1 (6 bases). TRBV23-1 is assigned to the ORF class and has an uncertain function. Trimming left V 0 bases short and J 4 bases short, with 15 bases between. This CDR3 has 16 amino acids.

This sequence joins TRBV2 and TRBJ2-3; the D is unclear. Germline CDR1 reads SNHLY; CDR2 reads FYNNEI. V shed 5 bases and J shed 6 bases, with 12 bases lying between them. The CDR3 is made up of 13 amino acids. The DNA for the CDR3 is TGTGCCAGCAGTTCAGAGGTTGCGGATACGCAGTATTTT. This sequence encodes CASSSEVADTQYF.

The chain combines TRBV6-6 with TRBJ2-7; the D call may be TRBD1 or TRBD2 (7 bases each). V was clipped by 7 bases and J by 1 base, with 11 bases between them. This CDR3 spans 13 amino acids. Germline CDR1 MNHNY, CDR2 SVGAGI (reference sequence). The CDR3 sequence is CASTQGGSYEQYF. In DNA, the CDR3 is TGTGCCAGCACCCAGGGGGGGTCCTACGAGCAGTACTTC.

The chain combines TRBV6-5 with TRBJ2-7; 11 nucleotides align to TRBD1. V was pared by 7 bases and J by 7 bases, with 9 bases of the junction left unmatched. Per the germline V gene, CDR1 is MNHEY and CDR2 is SVGAGI. The CDR3 is 14 amino acids. The CDR3 sequence is CASKTGTGGWEQYF. In nucleotides, the CDR3 is TGTGCCAGCAAGACCGGGACAGGGGGGTGGGAGCAGTACTTC.

CDR3 protein: CASSLVSAGWQFF. CDR3 sequence (DNA): TGTGCCAGCAGCTTGGTATCGGCGGGATGGCAGTTCTTC. The chain joins TRBV5-5 to TRBJ2-1; weak D call: TRBD2 (6 bases). V was trimmed by 0 bases and J by 12 bases, leaving 13 bases between them. Germline V lookup: CDR1 SGHKS, CDR2 YYEKEE (reference sequence). The CDR3 contains 13 residues.

The genes are TRBV6-1 and TRBJ2-3; TRBD2 matches at 10 bases. This CDR3 spans 14 amino acids. Looked up from germline, CDR1 is MNHNS and CDR2 is SASEGT. The V gene end was trimmed by 1 base and the J gene end by 10 bases; junction bases not matched to a gene: 5. The CDR3 is CASSEGGTSDSQYF. The DNA of the CDR3 is TGTGCCAGCAGTGAAGGTGGGACTAGCGATTCGCAGTATTTT.

The CDR3 protein is CASSSYFSKGQQGETNYGYTF. In nucleotides, the CDR3 is TGCGCCAGCAGCTCCTACTTTTCAAAGGGACAGCAAGGGGAGACTAACTATGGCTACACCTTC. The chain couples TRBV5-1 to TRBJ1-2; 7 nucleotides align to TRBD1. The V gene end was trimmed by 3 bases and the J gene end by 0 bases; junction bases not matched to a gene: 23. Germline V gene data show CDR1 as SGHRS and CDR2 as YFSETQ. CDR3 size: 21 residues.

This rearrangement joins TRBV30 to TRBJ1-3, with 7 bases that match TRBD1. The CDR3 is 13 residues long. CDR1 is GTSNPN and CDR2 is SVGIG in the germline V gene (reference sequence). V was pared by 6 bases and J by 0 bases, with 2 bases of the junction left unmatched. The CDR3 sequence: CACTGDSGNTIYF. The CDR3 bases are TGTGCCTGTACAGGGGACTCTGGAAACACCATATATTTT.